The TCR beta chain described here comes from a study of blood T cell repertoires in COVID-19. TCRdb's table, derived via immunoSEQ multiplex PCR, lists solely in-frame clones and lacks some. This table has roughly 230,000 clones, around 81% appearing once. CDR1 is SGHNT and CDR2 is YYREEE in the germline V gene (reference sequence). With 0 bases removed from V and 8 bases from J, the gap between germline ends came to 11 bases. The CDR3 is 13 residues long. This sequence was found in a woman aged 55-69 years with active or convalescent COVID-19. What was sequenced was peripheral blood. The V gene is TRBV5-4, the J gene TRBJ1-2; D is possibly TRBD1 (5 bases). The CDR3 DNA reads TGTGCCAGCAGCTTGGACGGGGGTGGCGGCTACACCTTC. Residues: CASSLDGGGGYTF.